These 5 T cell receptor beta chains were all obtained from the same sample, sequenced in a study of shared clonotypes between healthy human individuals. Data came from immunoSEQ multiplex PCR; TCRdb stores just in-frame clones and leaves some out. The data show around 2,000,000 clones, 95% seen once. The sequencing sample was made of naive CD4+ T cells sorted from blood. Noted subset: CD45RA+ positively selected. All receptors derive from a man aged 18 to 29 in good health.

This chain connects TRBV6-6 to TRBJ2-7; possibly TRBD2 for D (5 bases). The germline V and J ends were trimmed by 0 bases and 2 bases, with 11 bases remaining between them. Germline CDR1 reads MNHNY; CDR2 reads SVGAGI (reference sequence). The CDR3 runs 15 residues. CDR3 amino acids: CASSYSALGTYEQYF. As DNA, the CDR3 is TGTGCCAGCAGTTACTCGGCACTAGGAACCTACGAGCAGTACTTC.

V usage is TRBV19 and J usage is TRBJ1-5, with D tentatively TRBD1 (6 bases). The length of the CDR3 is 13 residues. Germline V gene lookup returns CDR1 LNHDA and CDR2 SQIVND (reference sequence). Trimming removed 9 bases from V and 0 bases from J, with 9 bases in between. CDR3 sequence (DNA): TGTGCCAGCGGACAGCTTAGCAATCAGCCCCAGCATTTT. This codes for CASGQLSNQPQHF.

To note about this clone: The sample has other DNA sequences that encode this CDR3 too. The chain recombines TRBV5-6 with TRBJ1-5; D possibly corresponds to TRBD1 (6 bases). This CDR3 is 14 amino acids long. The germline V gene encodes CDR1 SGHDT and CDR2 YYEEEE. V lost 1 base, J lost 6 bases, and 11 bases lay in between. Here the CDR3 reads CASSLRGGGQPQHF. CDR3 sequence (DNA): TGTGCCAGCAGCTTGCGCGGGGGCGGTCAGCCCCAGCATTTT.

As concerns this clone: The same CDR3 can be traced to other DNA sequences in this sample. The chain is built from TRBV18 and TRBJ2-3; D is unclear. This CDR3 comprises 12 residues. Trimming took 3 bases from V and 6 from J, leaving 7 bases between them. From germline, CDR1 is KGHSH and CDR2 LQKENI. The CDR3 loop is CASSPDTDTQYF. Written as DNA, the CDR3 is TGTGCCAGCTCACCCGACACGGATACGCAGTATTTT. Combining the CDR3 with reference TRBV18 and TRBJ2-3 gives the whole variable domain NAGVMQNPRHLVRRRGQEARLRCSPMKGHSHVYWYRQLPEEGLKFMVYLQKENIIDESGMPKERFSAEFPKEGPSILRIQQVVRGDSAAYFCASSPDTDTQYFGPGTRLTVL.

This clone was observed once. The chain recombines TRBV5-1 with TRBJ2-3; D remains ambiguous. CDR1 and CDR2 from the germline V gene are SGHRS and YFSETQ. There are 13 residues in the CDR3. V gave up 4 bases and J gave up 3 bases, with 9 bases separating them. The DNA for the CDR3 is TGCGCCAGCAGCAACTACTGGACAGATACGCAGTATTTT. Its protein is CASSNYWTDTQYF.